One and the same sample provided the 5 T cell receptor beta chains below, sequenced in a study of OX40 agonist ivuxolimab in advanced cancers. Only in-frame clones appear in the TCRdb table, and some are missing; sequencing was by immunoSEQ multiplex PCR. This table has 70,000 or so clones, roughly 90% appearing once. Sample: CD4+ or CD8+ T cells sorted from blood, taken in a trial of the OX40 agonist ivuxolimab. The receptors were sampled from an adult with an advanced solid tumor such as melanoma, head and neck, liver or kidney cancer.

Points on this clone: An end of the junction does not agree with germline; a read error may underlie this. This chain connects TRBV28 to TRBJ1-5; no definite D call. This CDR3 is 12 amino acids long. Germline CDR1 MDHEN, CDR2 SYDVKM. Here the CDR3 reads CASSVGNQPRHF. The CDR3 DNA is TGTGCCAGCAGCGTTGGCAATCAGCCCCGGCATTTT. Full variable domain (remainder filled in from reference TRBV28 and TRBJ1-5): DVKVTQSSRYLVKRTGEKVFLECVQDMDHENMFWYRQDPGLGLRLIYFSYDVKMKEKGDIPEGYSVSREKKERFSLILESASTNQTSMYLCASSVGNQPRHFGDGTRLSIL.

The chain couples TRBV7-3 to TRBJ2-1; tentative D call: TRBD1 (6 bases). V gave up 5 bases and J gave up 3 bases, with 11 bases separating them. This CDR3 has 14 residues. Germline values: CDR1 SGHTA, CDR2 FQGTGA. The chain's CDR3 is CASSPRDNYNEQFF. Written as DNA, the CDR3 is TGTGCCAGCAGCCCCCGGGACAACTACAATGAGCAGTTCTTC.

This clone was seen a handful of times. V gene TRBV19 combines with J gene TRBJ1-1; unclear D gene. CDR1 and CDR2 from the germline V gene are LNHDA and SQIVND (reference sequence). The germline V and J ends were trimmed by 7 bases and 0 bases, with 3 bases remaining between them. This CDR3 has 11 residues. In nucleotides, the CDR3 is TGTGCCAGTAATCTGAACACTGAAGCTTTCTTT. Its protein product is CASNLNTEAFF.

The rearrangement joins TRBV5-4 to TRBJ2-1, with D possibly TRBD1 on 6 matching bases. This CDR3 has 15 residues. V was shortened by 2 bases and J by 3 bases, with 12 bases between the two germline ends. Per the germline V gene, CDR1 is SGHNT and CDR2 is YYREEE (reference sequence). CDR3 sequence (DNA): TGTGCCAGCAGCTTCTCCAGGGGTTACTACAATGAGCAGTTCTTC. Encoded protein: CASSFSRGYYNEQFF.

The chain joins TRBV19 to TRBJ1-5; 8 nucleotides match TRBD1. The CDR3 consists of 17 residues. After removal of 3 bases from V and 2 bases from J, the junction contained 9 bases not matched to a gene. Germline V gene sequence: CDR1 LNHDA, CDR2 SQIVND (reference sequence). CDR3 bases: TGTGCCAGTAGTATCTCGACAGGGGTTGATCGCAATCAGCCCCAGCATTTT. This codes for CASSISTGVDRNQPQHF.